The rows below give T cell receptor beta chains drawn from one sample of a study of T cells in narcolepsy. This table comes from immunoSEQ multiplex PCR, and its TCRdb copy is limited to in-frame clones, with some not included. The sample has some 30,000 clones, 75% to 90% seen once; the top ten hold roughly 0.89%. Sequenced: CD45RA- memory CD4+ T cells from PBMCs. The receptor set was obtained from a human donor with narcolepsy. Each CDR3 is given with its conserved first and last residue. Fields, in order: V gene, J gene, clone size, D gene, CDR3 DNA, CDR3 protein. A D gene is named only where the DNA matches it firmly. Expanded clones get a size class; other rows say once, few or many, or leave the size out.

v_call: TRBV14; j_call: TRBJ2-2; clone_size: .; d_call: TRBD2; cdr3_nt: TGTGCCAGCAGCCGAGGGACTAGCGGGTGGAGCACCGGGGAGCTGTTTTTT; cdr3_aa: CASSRGTSGWSTGELFF
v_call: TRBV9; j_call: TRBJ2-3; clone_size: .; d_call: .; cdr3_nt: TGTGCCAGCAGCCCAAGATTTGGCACAGATACGCAGTATTTT; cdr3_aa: CASSPRFGTDTQYF
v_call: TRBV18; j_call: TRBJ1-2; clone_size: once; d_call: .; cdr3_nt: TGTGCCAGCTCACCACTTACGCAAGAAGGCTACACCTTC; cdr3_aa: CASSPLTQEGYTF
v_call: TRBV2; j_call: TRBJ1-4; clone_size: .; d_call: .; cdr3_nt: TGTGCCAGCAGTGATCAGGGGAGGTTAGGTGAAAAACTGTTTTTT; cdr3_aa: CASSDQGRLGEKLFF
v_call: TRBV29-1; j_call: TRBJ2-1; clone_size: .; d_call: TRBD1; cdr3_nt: TGCAGCGTTGAGTCTGGGACAGGCTACAATGAGCAGTTCTTC; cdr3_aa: CSVESGTGYNEQFF
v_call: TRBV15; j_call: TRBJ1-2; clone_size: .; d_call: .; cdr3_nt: TGTGCCACCAGCAGAGTGGGGGCAGGGTGGTATGGCTACACCTTC; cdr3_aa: CATSRVGAGWYGYTF
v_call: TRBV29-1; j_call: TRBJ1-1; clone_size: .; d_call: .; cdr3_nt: TGCAGCGTTGAGACGGACAGGAACACTGAAGCTTTCTTT; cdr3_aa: CSVETDRNTEAFF
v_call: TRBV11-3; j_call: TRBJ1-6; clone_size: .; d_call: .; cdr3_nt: TGTGCCAGCAGCTTAGTTACGGGTTTCTCCTATAATTCACCCCTCCACTTT; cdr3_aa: CASSLVTGFSYNSPLHF
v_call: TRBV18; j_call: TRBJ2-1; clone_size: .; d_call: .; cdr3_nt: TGTGCCAGCTCACCAGGGCTAGTAGGGGAGCAGTTCTTC; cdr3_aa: CASSPGLVGEQFF
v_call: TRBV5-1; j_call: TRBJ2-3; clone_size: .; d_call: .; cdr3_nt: TGCGCCAGCAGCCCGGGCATCTTCGGGGGCGGCCGCACAGATACGCAGTATTTT; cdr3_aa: CASSPGIFGGGRTDTQYF
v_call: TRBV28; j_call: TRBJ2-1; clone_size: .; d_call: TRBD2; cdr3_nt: TGTGCCAGCACACCCCAAGCGGGATACTACAATGAGCAGTTCTTC; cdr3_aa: CASTPQAGYYNEQFF
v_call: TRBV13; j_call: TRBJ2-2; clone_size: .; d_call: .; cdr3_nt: TGTGCCAGCAGCCGGGGCAGGGTGGCCGGGGAGCTGTTTTTT; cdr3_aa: CASSRGRVAGELFF
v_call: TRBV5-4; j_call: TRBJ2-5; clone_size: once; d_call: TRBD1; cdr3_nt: TGTGCCAGCAGCCCCCGGGACAGGTACCAAGAGACCCAGTACTTC; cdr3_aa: CASSPRDRYQETQYF
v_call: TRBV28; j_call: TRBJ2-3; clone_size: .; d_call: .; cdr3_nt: TGTGCCAGCAGCCCATTAGGAGAGGGGCACGATACGCAGTATTTT; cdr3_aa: CASSPLGEGHDTQYF
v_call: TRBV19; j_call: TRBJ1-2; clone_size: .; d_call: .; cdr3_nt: TGTGCCAGTGAACAGGCGATCGGTGGGTATGGCTACACCTTC; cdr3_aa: CASEQAIGGYGYTF
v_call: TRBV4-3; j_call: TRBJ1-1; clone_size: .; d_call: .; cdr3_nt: TGCGCCAGCAGCCAGCGGGCAGGGAACACTGAAGCTTTCTTT; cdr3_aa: CASSQRAGNTEAFF
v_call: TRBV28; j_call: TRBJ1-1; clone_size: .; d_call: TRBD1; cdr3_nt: TGTGCCAGCAGCACACCGACAGGGGGCGGCTCACACGAAGCTTTCTTT; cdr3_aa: CASSTPTGGGSHEAFF